The 7 T cell receptor beta chains below were found in one sample sequenced in a study of early T cells in non-severe SARS-CoV-2 infection. TCRdb independently ran MiXCR on the 5' RACE reads; one entry per CDR3 protein. The sample contains around 57,000 distinct CDR3 sequences, 10% to 13% of which appear only once. The specimen was whole blood. These TCRs come from an adult who was a healthcare worker with PCR-confirmed SARS-CoV-2 infection or an uninfected control (not recorded which).

The V gene is TRBV7-2, the J gene TRBJ2-1; D remains unclear. The germline gives CDR1 SGHTA, CDR2 FQGNSA. Trimming cost V 6 bases and J 0 bases, with 12 bases left between them. This CDR3 contains 15 residues. CDR3 in amino acids: CASRPTSTSYNEQFF. CDR3 nucleotide sequence: TGTGCCAGCAGACCCACTTCTACCTCCTACAATGAGCAGTTCTTC. Full variable domain (missing parts from reference TRBV7-2 and TRBJ2-1): GAGVSQSPSNKVTEKGKDVELRCDPISGHTALYWYRQSLGQGLEFLIYFQGNSAPDKSGLPSDRFSAERTGGSVSTLTIQRTQQEDSAVYLCASRPTSTSYNEQFFGPGTRLTVL.

The V and J genes are TRBV12-3 or TRBV12-4 and TRBJ2-7; 7 bases are a match to TRBD1. V was pared by 9 bases and J by 0 bases, with 8 bases of the junction left unmatched. The CDR3 loop spans 14 amino acids. CDR3 protein: CASSGRDSSYEQYF. CDR3 bases: TGTGCCAGTTCGGGACGGGACAGCTCCTACGAGCAGTACTTC.

In this sample, this clonotype turned up many times. The chain recombines TRBV20-1 with TRBJ2-2; TRBD2 is a possible D gene (5 bases). Trimming shortened V by 3 bases and J by 5 bases, and 10 bases separated the two germline ends. The CDR3 extends over 13 amino acids. CDR1 DFQATT and CDR2 SNEGSKA come from the germline V gene (reference sequence). CDR3 DNA: TGCAGTGCTAGGACGGGGAGAACCGGGGAGCTGTTTTTT. Amino acid sequence: CSARTGRTGELFF.

The chain combines TRBV2 with TRBJ1-5; D not resolved. V dropped 7 bases and J dropped 5 bases, with 21 bases sitting between them. This CDR3 has 16 residues. Germline V gene lookup returns CDR1 SNHLY and CDR2 FYNNEI. CDR3 bases: TGTGCCAGCACCCCCCCCTCCGGGTTTCATGATCAGCCCCAGCATTTT. Its translation: CASTPPSGFHDQPQHF.

This clonotype was seen only a few times. This chain links TRBV20-1 with TRBJ2-3, with TRBD2 matching over 8 bases. After removal of 3 bases from V and 2 bases from J, the junction contained 4 bases not matched to a gene. The CDR3 consists of 14 residues. In germline, CDR1 is DFQATT, CDR2 SNEGSKA (reference sequence). CDR3 in DNA: TGCAGTGCTAGCGGGGGGGGATTCACAGATACGCAGTATTTT. It yields the protein CSASGGGFTDTQYF.

Many counts were recorded for this clonotype. The rearrangement links TRBV5-1 to TRBJ1-1; the D gene is possibly TRBD1 (6 bases). Germline V lookup: CDR1 SGHRS, CDR2 YFSETQ. Trimming left V 5 bases short and J 2 bases short, with 10 bases between. The CDR3 is 13 amino acids. The CDR3 region is CASRGAGNTEAFF. CDR3 nucleotide sequence: TGCGCCAGCAGGGGGGCCGGAAACACTGAAGCTTTCTTT.

This clonotype was recorded a few times. V and J are TRBV30 and TRBJ1-1, with a possible D match to TRBD1 (5 bases). This CDR3 is built from 13 residues. Trimming took off 1 base at V and 6 bases at J, with 12 bases between the two ends. Germline CDR1 reads GTSNPN; CDR2 reads SVGIG (reference sequence). This CDR3 is CAWSGGPGAEAFF. The CDR3 bases are TGTGCCTGGAGTGGGGGACCGGGGGCTGAAGCTTTCTTT. Complete variable domain (other parts from reference TRBV30 and TRBJ1-1): SQTIHQWPATLVQPVGSPLSLECTVEGTSNPNLYWYRQAAGRGLQLLFYSVGIGQISSEVPQNLSASRPQDRQFILSSKKLLLSDSGFYLCAWSGGPGAEAFFGQGTRLTVV.